One and the same sample provided the 30 T cell receptor beta chains below, sequenced in a study of identical twins. MiXCR was run by TCRdb on the 5' RACE reads, yielding one entry per CDR3 protein. The sample holds about 490,000 distinct CDR3 sequences, nearly 15% seen once. This sample was also put to use in a study of yellow fever vaccine responses in identical twins.

The sample consisted of CD4+ T cells sorted from blood. All receptors come from a young woman in good health.

The rearrangement links TRBV5-1 to TRBJ2-2, with TRBD2 matching over 11 bases. Germline-derived CDR1 and CDR2 are SGHRS and YFSETQ. The CDR3 extends over 18 amino acids. The V segment lost 2 bases and the J segment 0 bases; nucleotides outside the gene matches: 6. Here the CDR3 reads CASSLVTSGSPNTGELFF. Here the CDR3 DNA reads TGCGCCAGCAGCTTAGTTACTAGCGGGAGCCCGAACACCGGGGAGCTGTTTTTT. Using reference TRBV5-1 and TRBJ2-2 for the parts outside the CDR3, the full variable domain is KAGVTQTPRYLIKTRGQQVTLSCSPISGHRSVSWYQQTPGQGLQFLFEYFSETQRNKGNFPGRFSGRQFSNSRSEMNVSTLELGDSALYLCASSLVTSGSPNTGELFFGEGSRLTVL.

J is TRBJ2-7 and V is TRBV28, with 12 nucleotides matching TRBD2. With V trimmed by 3 bases and J by 4 bases, 1 base remained unmatched. This CDR3 is 14 amino acids long. Germline lookup yields CDR1 MDHEN and CDR2 SYDVKM. CDR3 bases: TGTGCCAGCAGTTTGCTAGCGGGGGGGTACGAGCAGTACGTC. This translates into CASSLLAGGYEQYV.

The sample holds a few counts of this clonotype. As DNA, the CDR3 is TGTGCCAGCAGCCAACTGGGGGCATCCGGAAACACCATATATTTT. Its translation is CASSQLGASGNTIYF. This chain connects TRBV14 to TRBJ1-3; D possibly corresponds to TRBD1 (6 bases). The CDR3 contains 15 residues. V was shortened by 2 bases and J by 4 bases, with 12 bases between the two germline ends. CDR1 is SGHDN and CDR2 is FVKESK in the germline V gene.

The rearrangement uses TRBV7-3 and TRBJ2-3; 8 nucleotides agree with TRBD2. Germline V lookup: CDR1 SGHTA, CDR2 FQGTGA. This CDR3 is 15 amino acids long. V lost 3 bases to trimming and J lost 3 bases; unmatched junction nucleotides: 5. CDR3 amino acids: CASSLGLGTTDTQYF. In DNA form, the CDR3 reads TGTGCCAGCAGCTTGGGACTAGGGACGACAGATACGCAGTATTTT.

A few counts support this clonotype. DNA of the CDR3: TGCAGTGCTAGACGCCTCGGGACAGGGCCAGATACGCAGTATTTT. This sequence encodes CSARRLGTGPDTQYF. The chain uses TRBV20-1 and TRBJ2-3; 9 nucleotides line up with TRBD1. J was trimmed by 4 bases and V by 2 bases; bases with no gene match: 7. The CDR3 loop spans 15 amino acids. Germline V gene lookup returns CDR1 DFQATT and CDR2 SNEGSKA (reference sequence).

V gene TRBV5-1 combines with J gene TRBJ2-7; 11 nucleotides line up with TRBD2. The CDR3 runs 16 residues. In germline, CDR1 is SGHRS, CDR2 YFSETQ. The junction had 6 bases not matched to a gene; V was cut back by 0 bases and J by 4 bases. CDR3 nucleotides: TGCGCCAGCAGCTTGGTTATGACTAGCGGGAAGTACGAGCAGTACTTC. Residues: CASSLVMTSGKYEQYF.

This clonotype was detected ten times or more. The chain is built from TRBV12-3 or TRBV12-4 and TRBJ1-1; D is perhaps TRBD1 (6 bases). The CDR3 length is 13 residues. V shed 3 bases and J shed 4 bases, with 9 bases lying between them. This CDR3 reads CASSLRGVTEAFF. As DNA, the CDR3 is TGTGCCAGCAGTTTGAGGGGGGTCACTGAAGCTTTCTTT.

Only a few counts were recorded for this clonotype. The CDR3 here is CSAYKDGGANTEAFF. The CDR3 nucleotides are TGCAGTGCTTACAAAGACGGAGGCGCGAACACTGAAGCTTTCTTT. The genes are TRBV20-1 and TRBJ1-1; no definite D call. Germline loops: CDR1 DFQATT, CDR2 SNEGSKA (reference sequence). This CDR3 is 15 amino acids long. V lost 5 bases and J lost 1, with 17 bases in between.

V is TRBV7-2 and J is TRBJ1-2, with TRBD1 identical over 8 bases. The CDR3 has 17 residues. Unmatched junction bases numbered 8, after V lost 0 bases and J lost 2 bases. Germline CDR1 is SGHTA and CDR2 is FQGNSA. CDR3 amino acids: CASSLAGRGRGNYGYTF. CDR3 bases: TGTGCCAGCAGCTTAGCGGGCAGGGGGCGAGGAAACTATGGCTACACCTTC.

V gene TRBV20-1 combines with J gene TRBJ2-1, with 9 bases aligning to TRBD1. There are 15 residues in the CDR3. V was pared by 6 bases and J by 0 bases, with 6 bases of the junction left unmatched. Looked up from germline, CDR1 is DFQATT and CDR2 is SNEGSKA (reference sequence). CDR3 nucleotide sequence: TGCAGTGCCCCGACAGGGGGTTCCTCCTACAATGAGCAGTTCTTC. This codes for CSAPTGGSSYNEQFF.

There are many counts of this clonotype. This rearrangement joins TRBV20-1 to TRBJ2-1, with 7 bases that match TRBD2. Germline V gene lookup returns CDR1 DFQATT and CDR2 SNEGSKA (reference sequence). V gave up 6 bases and J gave up 7 bases; unmatched junction bases: 6. This CDR3 is built from 12 residues. The CDR3, as DNA: TGCAGTGCCCAGCGGGGACCGAATGAGCAGTTCTTC. This sequence encodes CSAQRGPNEQFF.

This chain uses TRBV7-9 with TRBJ1-2; unclear D gene. Trimming pared 2 bases from V and 1 base from J, leaving 17 bases between. CDR1 SEHNR and CDR2 FQNEAQ come from the germline V gene (reference sequence). The CDR3 contains 17 residues. CDR3 sequence reads: CASSLMRQEEYNYGYTF. CDR3 bases: TGTGCCAGCAGCTTAATGCGGCAGGAAGAATATAACTATGGCTACACCTTC.

This clonotype was seen a few times. The chain couples TRBV2 to TRBJ2-7; no reliable D call. This CDR3 contains 11 residues. CDR1 and CDR2 (germline): SNHLY, FYNNEI. Deletions cut 1 base from V and 6 bases from J, with 4 bases between. The CDR3 region is CASSEDAEQYF. The CDR3 nucleotides are TGTGCCAGCAGTGAAGACGCCGAGCAGTACTTC.

The chain carries TRBV28 and TRBJ2-3; D is perhaps TRBD1 or TRBD2 (5 bases each). V gave up 6 bases and J gave up 3 bases, with 16 bases separating them. The length of the CDR3 is 15 residues. CDR1 is MDHEN and CDR2 is SYDVKM in the germline V gene. CDR3 loop: CASRRQGWGTDTQYF. The CDR3 DNA follows: TGTGCCAGCAGGCGGCAGGGTTGGGGGACAGATACGCAGTATTTT.

The chain links TRBV6-1 to TRBJ2-4, with TRBD2 as a possible D gene (5 bases). V was pared by 3 bases and J by 2 bases, with 14 bases between. The CDR3 runs 16 residues. The germline V gene encodes CDR1 MNHNS and CDR2 SASEGT. The CDR3 region has the DNA TGTGCCAGCAGTGACTATCCCGGGAATTCCAAAAACATTCAGTACTTC. Protein product: CASSDYPGNSKNIQYF.

The chain has TRBV7-8 and TRBJ2-3; TRBD2 aligns across 12 bases. The CDR3 covers 17 residues. Germline loops: CDR1 SGHVS, CDR2 FQNEAQ. The J segment lost 4 bases and the V segment lost 4 bases, leaving 9 bases of the junction unmatched. The CDR3 region is CASSSPQTSGSADTQYF. The CDR3 DNA is TGTGCCAGCAGCTCACCCCAGACTAGCGGGAGCGCAGATACGCAGTATTTT.

This clonotype was counted at least ten times. The chain employs TRBV2 and TRBJ2-7; tentative D call: TRBD1 (6 bases). Germline CDR1 reads SNHLY; CDR2 reads FYNNEI. V was shortened by 6 bases and J by 3 bases, with 18 bases between the two germline ends. The CDR3 has 15 residues. This CDR3 reads CASSSQGPQYYEQYF. The CDR3 DNA is TGTGCCAGCAGCTCACAGGGTCCTCAGTACTACGAGCAGTACTTC.

This clonotype was observed a few times. The chain joins TRBV20-1 to TRBJ2-1, with 7 positions matching TRBD2. Germline V gene sequence: CDR1 DFQATT, CDR2 SNEGSKA (reference sequence). V shed 0 bases and J 9 bases; nucleotides not matched to a gene: 14. The CDR3 contains 16 residues. CDR3 bases: TGCAGTGCTAGAGATCGGCGGAGTGGGAGGGGAGCTGAGCAGTTCTTC. It translates to CSARDRRSGRGAEQFF.

This clonotype showed up just a few times. The genes are TRBV7-6 and TRBJ1-4; the D is unclear. The CDR3 consists of 14 residues. Between the trimmed V and J ends, which lost 1 base and 0 bases, there was a span of 3 bases. CDR1 and CDR2 (germline): SGHVS, FNYEAQ. The CDR3: CASSLVSTNEKLFF. DNA for the CDR3: TGTGCCAGCAGCTTAGTCTCAACTAATGAAAAACTGTTTTTT.

The rearrangement joins TRBV18 to TRBJ1-1; the D is unclear. Per germline, CDR1 KGHSH and CDR2 LQKENI. The CDR3 consists of 14 residues. V dropped 2 bases and J dropped 1 base, with 8 bases sitting between them. CDR3 sequence: CASSPYTSNTEAFF. The CDR3, as DNA: TGTGCCAGCTCACCATACACTTCGAACACTGAAGCTTTCTTT. Using reference TRBV18 and TRBJ1-1 for the parts outside the CDR3, the full variable domain is NAGVMQNPRHLVRRRGQEARLRCSPMKGHSHVYWYRQLPEEGLKFMVYLQKENIIDESGMPKERFSAEFPKEGPSILRIQQVVRGDSAAYFCASSPYTSNTEAFFGQGTRLTVV.

This chain joins TRBV2 and TRBJ2-1, with TRBD1 as a possible D gene (6 bases). Trimming cost V 11 bases and J 0 bases, with 26 bases left between them. The CDR3 runs 18 residues. Germline V lookup: CDR1 SNHLY, CDR2 FYNNEI. This CDR3 reads CASVRHRVKTDSYNEQFF. The CDR3 DNA reads TGTGCCTCTGTCCGGCACAGGGTCAAAACTGACTCCTACAATGAGCAGTTCTTC.

The chain recombines TRBV7-8 with TRBJ2-1, with D possibly matching TRBD2 (5 bases). The CDR3 extends over 14 amino acids. The germline CDR1 and CDR2 sequences are SGHVS and FQNEAQ. The germline V and J ends were trimmed by 7 bases and 10 bases, with 20 bases remaining between them. The CDR3 DNA sequence: TGTGCCAGCACCAGAGTTTCGGGGTCGCGGGAGCAGTTCTTC. Protein product: CASTRVSGSREQFF.

This clonotype was picked up a small number of times. The chain recombines TRBV27 with TRBJ1-6; unclear D gene. The CDR3 contains 16 residues. Germline values: CDR1 MNHEY, CDR2 SMNVEV (reference sequence). V shed 6 bases and J shed 5 bases, with 17 bases lying between them. The CDR3 coding sequence is TGTGCCAGCAGGAGATCGAATACCCTCGATAATTCACCCCTCCACTTT. Translating it yields CASRRSNTLDNSPLHF.

The V gene is TRBV10-2, the J gene TRBJ2-5; 9 bases match TRBD2. After removal of 3 bases from V and 3 bases from J, the junction contained 5 bases not matched to a gene. The CDR3 covers 15 residues. In germline, CDR1 is WSHSY, CDR2 SAAADI. This chain's CDR3 is CASSDGSGGKETQYF. The DNA of the CDR3 is TGCGCCAGCAGTGATGGGAGCGGGGGGAAAGAGACCCAGTACTTC.

This clonotype was seen a few times. The J gene is TRBJ2-5, the V gene TRBV5-6; the D gene is possibly TRBD2 (5 bases). From germline, CDR1 is SGHDT and CDR2 YYEEEE. This CDR3 is 13 amino acids long. V was shortened by 1 base and J by 7 bases, with 11 bases between the two germline ends. CDR3 sequence reads: CASSLTGVGTQYF. For the CDR3, the DNA is TGTGCCAGCAGCTTGACCGGGGTCGGGACCCAGTACTTC.

This clonotype was seen a few times. The V gene is TRBV5-1, the J gene TRBJ2-1; TRBD1 aligns across 7 bases. V dropped 4 bases and J dropped 5; count of bases not matched to a gene: 9. Germline V gives CDR1 SGHRS, CDR2 YFSETQ. This CDR3 spans 15 amino acids. The CDR3 nucleotides read TGCGCCAGCAGCCAGCTAGGGGGCGAGAACAATGAGCAGTTCTTC. Translating gives CASSQLGGENNEQFF.

The V gene is TRBV10-3, the J gene TRBJ2-7; no reliable D call. Trimming took off 0 bases at V and 4 bases at J, with 4 bases between the two ends. The CDR3 contains 12 residues. The germline V gene encodes CDR1 ENHRY and CDR2 SYGVKD. CDR3 in amino acids: CAISESWYEQYV. For the CDR3, the DNA is TGTGCCATCAGTGAGTCGTGGTACGAGCAGTACGTC.

V and J are TRBV9 and TRBJ2-1; D is perhaps TRBD2 (5 bases). The CDR3 is 14 amino acids. Germline V lookup: CDR1 SGDLS, CDR2 YYNGEE. The germline V and J ends were trimmed by 0 bases and 4 bases, with 8 bases remaining between them. The DNA of the CDR3 is TGTGCCAGCAGCGTAGCACTAGTATACAATGAGCAGTTCTTC. Protein product: CASSVALVYNEQFF.

J is TRBJ1-1 and V is TRBV18, with 8 bases identical to TRBD1. This CDR3 spans 17 amino acids. The germline V gene encodes CDR1 KGHSH and CDR2 LQKENI. The V segment lost 1 base and the J segment 0 bases; nucleotides outside the gene matches: 7. The CDR3 DNA sequence: TGTGCCAGCTCACCACTGAACAGGGGGGTGGTGAACACTGAAGCTTTCTTT. This translates into CASSPLNRGVVNTEAFF.

The V and J genes are TRBV7-9 and TRBJ1-1; 9 bases agree with TRBD1. This CDR3 is built from 15 residues. V lost 3 bases to trimming and J lost 3 bases; unmatched junction nucleotides: 5. Germline assignment: CDR1 SEHNR and CDR2 FQNEAQ (reference sequence). The CDR3 bases are TGTGCCAGCAGCTTTCGAGGACAGGGGTACACTGAAGCTTTCTTT. As protein: CASSFRGQGYTEAFF.